The 6 T cell receptor beta chains below were found in one sample sequenced in a study of T-cell memory formation after mild COVID-19. One entry per CDR3 protein, called by TCRdb with MiXCR from the 5' RACE reads. The sample lists 270,000 or so distinct CDR3 sequences, about a sixth seen once, with roughly 21% in the top ten. Sequenced: PBMCs or a T cell subset sorted from them (not recorded which). The receptors shown here come from a man between 18 and 29 years old who had mild COVID-19 (a few samples of this study predate the infection). Cell type and time point are not known.

The CDR3 DNA is TGCGCCAGCAGCCTCGGAAACATTCAGTACTTC. It is translated as CASSLGNIQYF. The chain is built from TRBV5-1 and TRBJ2-4, with no clear D. The CDR3 loop spans 11 amino acids. Trimming left V 4 bases short and J 6 bases short, with 5 bases between. CDR1 is SGHRS, CDR2 YFSETQ, per germline.

V gene TRBV29-1 combines with J gene TRBJ2-3; D is ambiguous. Germline assignment: CDR1 SQVTM and CDR2 ANQGSEA. The CDR3 has 14 amino acids. Trimming removed 4 bases from V and 0 bases from J, with 11 bases in between. CDR3 loop: CSVVPPPSTDTQYF. As DNA, the CDR3 is TGCAGCGTTGTTCCCCCACCTAGCACAGATACGCAGTATTTT.

In this sample, this clonotype is medium-sized (0.01 to 0.1%). The gene calls are TRBV20-1 and TRBJ2-3; 9 nucleotides line up with TRBD1. The CDR3 loop spans 13 amino acids. Germline V gene data show CDR1 as DFQATT and CDR2 as SNEGSKA (reference sequence). V was pared by 1 base and J by 4 bases, with 0 bases of the junction left unmatched. This chain's CDR3 is CSARGDRADTQYF. CDR3 in DNA: TGCAGTGCTAGAGGGGACAGGGCAGATACGCAGTATTTT.

This clonotype has more than one count but fewer than ten. The gene calls are TRBV7-2 and TRBJ1-5, with a possible D match to TRBD1 (6 bases). This CDR3 has 15 residues. V was clipped by 5 bases and J by 2 bases, with 13 bases between them. Germline loops: CDR1 SGHTA, CDR2 FQGNSA. The CDR3 protein is CASSALAGGNQPQHF. The CDR3 DNA follows: TGTGCCAGCAGCGCCCTAGCAGGGGGCAATCAGCCCCAGCATTTT.

The chain couples TRBV6-2 or TRBV6-3 to TRBJ1-4; D unclear. The V and J ends lost 2 bases and 6 bases respectively, with 13 bases between them. Germline CDR1 MNHEY, CDR2 SVGEGT. This CDR3 comprises 15 residues. CDR3 amino acids: CASSYEALGHEKLFF. In DNA, the CDR3 is TGTGCCAGCAGTTACGAGGCCCTGGGCCATGAAAAACTGTTTTTT.

This clonotype is termed medium-sized (0.01 to 0.1%). The chain links TRBV24-1 to TRBJ2-3, with 12 bases identical to TRBD2. Germline V gene lookup returns CDR1 KGHDR and CDR2 SFDVKD. Trimming at V came to 3 bases and at J to 4 bases, leaving 7 bases not matched to a gene. The CDR3 is 17 residues long. The CDR3 loop reads CATSDPLGLAGADTQYF. CDR3 coding DNA: TGTGCCACCAGTGATCCGTTGGGACTAGCGGGCGCAGATACGCAGTATTTT.